This T cell receptor (beta chain) was sequenced for a study of blood T cell repertoires in COVID-19. The data were produced by immunoSEQ multiplex PCR, yet TCRdb's version contains in-frame clones alone and is incomplete. The sample contains tens of thousands of clones, approximately 90% of which appear only once. The germline V gene encodes CDR1 LNHDA and CDR2 SQIVND (reference sequence). The CDR3 runs 18 residues. V shed 7 bases, J shed 4 bases, and the junction held 14 bases outside the gene matches. The count of this clone is one. The sequence was obtained from a woman aged 45 to 65 with acute or convalescent COVID-19. The V and J genes are TRBV19 and TRBJ2-1; 12 nucleotides align to TRBD2. Sample: peripheral blood. CDR3 in DNA: TGTGCCAGTACTTGGACTAGCGGGAAACAATCGGGGTACAATGAGCAGTTCTTC. This encodes CASTWTSGKQSGYNEQFF. Complete variable domain (other parts from reference TRBV19 and TRBJ2-1): DGGITQSPKYLFRKEGQNVTLSCEQNLNHDAMYWYRQDPGQGLRLIYYSQIVNDFQKGDIAEGYSVSREKKESFPLTVTSAQKNPTAFYLCASTWTSGKQSGYNEQFFGPGTRLTVL.